This is a list of T cell receptor beta chains from one sample in a study of radiotherapy plus CTLA-4 blockade in lung cancer. Here immunoSEQ multiplex PCR was the method, and the copy in TCRdb shows in-frame clones only, minus some. The sample has about 45,000 clones, more than 70% seen once. The sample in question was peripheral blood, obtained from a patient treated with radiotherapy plus ipilimumab. Receptors originate from a human donor with non-small cell lung cancer who had stable disease on radiotherapy plus ipilimumab. The CDR3 runs from the conserved cysteine through the conserved F or W. Fields, in order: V gene, J gene, D gene, clone size, CDR3 DNA, CDR3 protein. A D gene is named only where the DNA matches it firmly. For some rows the clone size is stated as once, few or many, or as a class when expanded; others skip it.

v_gene: TRBV30; j_gene: TRBJ2-5; d_gene: TRBD1; abundance: -; CDR3nt: TGTGCCTGGAGAATGACAGGGGGGAAAGAGACCCAGTACTTC; CDR3aa: CAWRMTGGKETQYF
v_gene: TRBV28; j_gene: TRBJ1-5; d_gene: -; abundance: -; CDR3nt: TGTGCCAGCAGCTTCCCACCGGGGGGTAGCAATCAGCCCCAGCATTTT; CDR3aa: CASSFPPGGSNQPQHF
v_gene: TRBV6-1; j_gene: TRBJ1-2; d_gene: -; abundance: once; CDR3nt: TGTGCCAGCAGTGAGTACAGGGTCGGGGACTATGGCTACACCTTC; CDR3aa: CASSEYRVGDYGYTF
v_gene: TRBV29-1; j_gene: TRBJ1-1; d_gene: -; abundance: few; CDR3nt: TGCAGCGTCAAAAGCCAAATGAACACTGAAGCTTTCTTT; CDR3aa: CSVKSQMNTEAFF
v_gene: TRBV6-6; j_gene: TRBJ2-4; d_gene: -; abundance: once; CDR3nt: TGTGCCAGCGCCGTACAGGGTGTGCCGAAAAACATTCAGTACTTC; CDR3aa: CASAVQGVPKNIQYF
v_gene: TRBV6-5; j_gene: TRBJ1-2; d_gene: TRBD1; abundance: -; CDR3nt: TGTGCCAGCAGCCGGACAGGGAGGGGCTACACCTTC; CDR3aa: CASSRTGRGYTF
v_gene: TRBV9; j_gene: TRBJ2-5; d_gene: TRBD2; abundance: -; CDR3nt: TGTGCCAGCAGCGCGACTAGCGGGGGGTGGGAGACCCAGTACTTC; CDR3aa: CASSATSGGWETQYF
v_gene: TRBV28; j_gene: TRBJ1-1; d_gene: -; abundance: few; CDR3nt: TGTGCCAGCAGCTTTTGGAACACTGAAGCTTTCTTT; CDR3aa: CASSFWNTEAFF
v_gene: TRBV6-8; j_gene: TRBJ1-6; d_gene: -; abundance: -; CDR3nt: TGTGCCAGCAGTTACTCGAGGGGTGAATCTAGCTCCTATAATTCACCCCTCCACTTT; CDR3aa: CASSYSRGESSSYNSPLHF
v_gene: TRBV4-3; j_gene: TRBJ1-2; d_gene: -; abundance: -; CDR3nt: TGCGCCAGCAGCCAAGAGACGGGCAGGGCTAACTATGGCTACACCTTC; CDR3aa: CASSQETGRANYGYTF
v_gene: TRBV7-9; j_gene: TRBJ2-7; d_gene: -; abundance: -; CDR3nt: TGTGCCAGCAGCTTAAATAGGGACTTC; CDR3aa: CASSLNRDF
v_gene: TRBV29-1; j_gene: TRBJ1-2; d_gene: -; abundance: -; CDR3nt: TGCAGCGTTGACAACGGAGGGGGGAGCTATACCTTC; CDR3aa: CSVDNGGGSYTF
v_gene: TRBV15; j_gene: TRBJ1-1; d_gene: -; abundance: -; CDR3nt: TGTGCCACCAGCAGCGGATCCCGTTCAGAGGCTTTCTTT; CDR3aa: CATSSGSRSEAFF
v_gene: TRBV27; j_gene: TRBJ1-2; d_gene: TRBD1; abundance: once; CDR3nt: TGTGCCAGCAGTTCCAGGGGGCAAAACAAGGGCTACACCTTC; CDR3aa: CASSSRGQNKGYTF
v_gene: TRBV2; j_gene: TRBJ2-1; d_gene: -; abundance: -; CDR3nt: TGTGCCAGCCTGGGGGGAGGTGAGCAGTTCTTC; CDR3aa: CASLGGGEQFF
v_gene: TRBV10-2; j_gene: TRBJ1-4; d_gene: TRBD1; abundance: -; CDR3nt: TGCGCCAGCAGCCGGGACAGGGCTGAAAAACTGTTTTTT; CDR3aa: CASSRDRAEKLFF
v_gene: TRBV9; j_gene: TRBJ1-1; d_gene: TRBD1; abundance: few; CDR3nt: TGTGCCAGCAGCCCCAGGACAGGTGGGGGGGGTGAAGCTTTCTTT; CDR3aa: CASSPRTGGGGEAFF
v_gene: TRBV11-1; j_gene: TRBJ1-1; d_gene: -; abundance: -; CDR3nt: TGTGCCAGCGGGAGTGGAAGGATGAACACTGAAGCTTTCTTT; CDR3aa: CASGSGRMNTEAFF
v_gene: TRBV7-9; j_gene: TRBJ2-1; d_gene: -; abundance: -; CDR3nt: TGTGCCAGCAGCTTAGGTCATGAGCAGTTCTTC; CDR3aa: CASSLGHEQFF
v_gene: TRBV10-1; j_gene: TRBJ2-3; d_gene: -; abundance: medium-sized; CDR3nt: TGCGCCAGCAGTACCCTAGGGAATACGCAGTATTTT; CDR3aa: CASSTLGNTQYF
v_gene: TRBV28; j_gene: TRBJ1-1; d_gene: -; abundance: few; CDR3nt: TGTGCCTCCTTGGGTGGGCAGAGGAACACTGAAGCTTTCTTT; CDR3aa: CASLGGQRNTEAFF
v_gene: TRBV25-1; j_gene: TRBJ1-1; d_gene: -; abundance: -; CDR3nt: TGTGCCAGCAGTGTAGGGGACACTGAAGCTTTCTTT; CDR3aa: CASSVGDTEAFF
v_gene: TRBV4-3; j_gene: TRBJ1-2; d_gene: TRBD1; abundance: few; CDR3nt: TGCGCCAGCAGCCCGGACAGGAACTATGGCTACACCTTC; CDR3aa: CASSPDRNYGYTF
v_gene: TRBV4-1; j_gene: TRBJ1-1; d_gene: -; abundance: -; CDR3nt: TGCGCCAGCCTCCTCGGAGACAGCCGTAACACTGAAGCTTTCTTT; CDR3aa: CASLLGDSRNTEAFF
v_gene: TRBV4-3; j_gene: TRBJ1-2; d_gene: -; abundance: -; CDR3nt: TGCGCCAGCAGCCAAGATCTCGACAACTCTAACTATGGCTACACCTTC; CDR3aa: CASSQDLDNSNYGYTF
v_gene: TRBV27; j_gene: TRBJ1-4; d_gene: -; abundance: -; CDR3nt: TGTGCCAGCAGTTTAAGGGACGGCGAAAAACTGTTTTTT; CDR3aa: CASSLRDGEKLFF
v_gene: TRBV28; j_gene: TRBJ1-5; d_gene: -; abundance: -; CDR3nt: TGTGCCAGTTTACCGGACAGTAATCAGCCCCAGCATTTT; CDR3aa: CASLPDSNQPQHF
v_gene: TRBV6-5; j_gene: TRBJ1-2; d_gene: -; abundance: -; CDR3nt: TGTGCCAGCAATTGGGGAAACGCTAACTATGGCTACACCTTC; CDR3aa: CASNWGNANYGYTF
v_gene: TRBV9; j_gene: TRBJ1-6; d_gene: -; abundance: few; CDR3nt: TGTGCCAGCAGCGTAGGTCCAGGGGTGAGTTCACCCCTCCACTTT; CDR3aa: CASSVGPGVSSPLHF
v_gene: TRBV28; j_gene: TRBJ1-6; d_gene: -; abundance: -; CDR3nt: TGTGCCAGCAGTTTAACCGGCGGGGTCCTTAGCTCCTATAATTCACCCCTCCACTTT; CDR3aa: CASSLTGGVLSSYNSPLHF
v_gene: TRBV30; j_gene: TRBJ1-5; d_gene: -; abundance: -; CDR3nt: TGTGCCTGGAGTGGACAGTCAGGTCAGCCCCAGCATTTT; CDR3aa: CAWSGQSGQPQHF
v_gene: TRBV18; j_gene: TRBJ1-5; d_gene: TRBD1; abundance: -; CDR3nt: TGTGCCAGCTCACCGACTGGACAGGGAAGTCAGCCCCAGCATTTT; CDR3aa: CASSPTGQGSQPQHF
v_gene: TRBV10-3; j_gene: TRBJ1-6; d_gene: -; abundance: few; CDR3nt: TGTGCCATCAGTGAACTTTTTAATTCACCCCTCCACTTT; CDR3aa: CAISELFNSPLHF
v_gene: TRBV2; j_gene: TRBJ1-6; d_gene: -; abundance: -; CDR3nt: TGTGCCAGCAGTCCGGGACCGGGGGGAAATTCACCCCTCCACTTT; CDR3aa: CASSPGPGGNSPLHF
v_gene: TRBV5-4; j_gene: TRBJ1-1; d_gene: TRBD1; abundance: -; CDR3nt: TGTGCCAGCAGCCCGGGGGACAGGGGTCGGACTGAAGCTTTCTTT; CDR3aa: CASSPGDRGRTEAFF
v_gene: TRBV4-2; j_gene: TRBJ1-4; d_gene: -; abundance: -; CDR3nt: TGTGCCAGCAGCCAAGGGGGACGGAATGAAAAACTGTTTTTT; CDR3aa: CASSQGGRNEKLFF
v_gene: TRBV5-5; j_gene: TRBJ1-2; d_gene: -; abundance: -; CDR3nt: TGTGCCAGCACCGGAGGGCAGGGGAAACCCCTCAACTATGGCTACACCTTC; CDR3aa: CASTGGQGKPLNYGYTF
v_gene: TRBV4-1; j_gene: TRBJ1-1; d_gene: TRBD1; abundance: -; CDR3nt: TGCGCCAGCAGCCAAGGTCCGGGACAGGGGCACACTGAAGCTTTCTTT; CDR3aa: CASSQGPGQGHTEAFF
v_gene: TRBV27; j_gene: TRBJ2-5; d_gene: TRBD1; abundance: few; CDR3nt: TGTGCCAGCAGTGACCCTACAGGGGCCCAAGAGACCCAGTACTTC; CDR3aa: CASSDPTGAQETQYF
v_gene: TRBV5-1; j_gene: TRBJ2-2; d_gene: -; abundance: -; CDR3nt: TGCGCCACACGGGACGTCGACACCGGGGAGCTGTTTTTT; CDR3aa: CATRDVDTGELFF
v_gene: TRBV15; j_gene: TRBJ1-3; d_gene: -; abundance: few; CDR3nt: TGTGCCACCAGCAGAGATAAGCTCTCTGGAAACACCATATATTTT; CDR3aa: CATSRDKLSGNTIYF
v_gene: TRBV6-5; j_gene: TRBJ2-7; d_gene: TRBD1; abundance: -; CDR3nt: TGTGCCAGCAGTCCCGACCAGGGACAGGACGAGCAGTACTTC; CDR3aa: CASSPDQGQDEQYF
v_gene: TRBV9; j_gene: TRBJ1-1; d_gene: -; abundance: -; CDR3nt: TGTGCCAGCAGCGTAGCAGCGGGTGGGATCGCTGAAGCTTTCTTT; CDR3aa: CASSVAAGGIAEAFF
v_gene: TRBV18; j_gene: TRBJ1-5; d_gene: -; abundance: -; CDR3nt: TGTGCCAGCTCACCAGAGGGCTGGAGCGACTATCAGCCCCAGCATTTT; CDR3aa: CASSPEGWSDYQPQHF
v_gene: TRBV21-1; j_gene: TRBJ1-1; d_gene: -; abundance: -; CDR3nt: TGTGCCAGCAGCTGCAGAAACAGGAACACTGAAGCTTTCTTT; CDR3aa: CASSCRNRNTEAFF
v_gene: TRBV30; j_gene: TRBJ1-2; d_gene: -; abundance: -; CDR3nt: TGTGCCTGGAGTCCCAGCACTAACTATGGCTACACCTTC; CDR3aa: CAWSPSTNYGYTF
v_gene: TRBV9; j_gene: TRBJ2-5; d_gene: -; abundance: -; CDR3nt: TGTGCCAGCAGCCCAGAATTAGGGCTGGAGACCCAGTACTTC; CDR3aa: CASSPELGLETQYF
v_gene: TRBV6-1; j_gene: TRBJ1-1; d_gene: TRBD1; abundance: -; CDR3nt: TGTGCCAGCAGTGACGGACTGGACAGGTTGAACACTGAAGCTTTCTTT; CDR3aa: CASSDGLDRLNTEAFF
v_gene: TRBV7-2; j_gene: TRBJ2-7; d_gene: -; abundance: -; CDR3nt: TGTGCCAGCAGCTGGGACCCAGTCTACGAGCAGTACTTC; CDR3aa: CASSWDPVYEQYF
v_gene: TRBV4-3; j_gene: TRBJ2-7; d_gene: -; abundance: -; CDR3nt: TGCGCCAGCAGCCAAACCGTTTCTTTACAGGGAGGATACTCCTACGAGCAGTACTTC; CDR3aa: CASSQTVSLQGGYSYEQYF
v_gene: TRBV5-6; j_gene: TRBJ2-7; d_gene: TRBD2; abundance: few; CDR3nt: TGTGCCAGCAGCTTGGTCCTAGCGGTCGAGCAGTACTTC; CDR3aa: CASSLVLAVEQYF
v_gene: TRBV18; j_gene: TRBJ1-5; d_gene: TRBD1; abundance: -; CDR3nt: TGTGCCAGCTCACCAGGGACAGGGGAAAGTCAGCCCCAGCATTTT; CDR3aa: CASSPGTGESQPQHF
v_gene: TRBV5-1; j_gene: TRBJ1-2; d_gene: TRBD1; abundance: once; CDR3nt: TGCGCCAGCAGCTTGGAGCTGGGCAGGGGGAACTATGGCTACACCTTC; CDR3aa: CASSLELGRGNYGYTF
v_gene: TRBV7-9; j_gene: TRBJ1-6; d_gene: -; abundance: -; CDR3nt: TGTGCCAGCAGCTCCGGGACAAGGAATTCACCCCTCCACTTT; CDR3aa: CASSSGTRNSPLHF